This section outlines one T cell receptor (beta chain) sequence together with its context. This entry comes from a study of blood T cell repertoires in COVID-19. Study in general: The United States, Italy and Spain supplied acute and convalescent COVID-19 samples.

In the source study's methods: The assay estimated nucleated cells by amplifying reference gene primers. Some clones are missing from TCRdb's copy, which holds only in-frame ones; the method was immunoSEQ multiplex PCR. V and J calls and clone size are those listed in that table; D and trimming were worked out from the DNA. The sample yields hundreds of thousands of clones, roughly 90% seen once. V lost 3 bases, J lost 4 bases, and 15 bases lay in between. The length of the CDR3 is 15 residues. Germline CDR1 reads SGHTA; CDR2 reads FQGNSA. The specimen sequenced was peripheral blood. The rearrangement uses TRBV7-2 and TRBJ2-5; possible D gene TRBD1, 6 bases. This clonotype originated in a woman in her fifties or sixties with active or convalescent COVID-19. CDR3 nucleotides: TGTGCCAGCAGCTTGGTGGGGGCGCGTGGAGAGACCCAGTACTTC. This encodes CASSLVGARGETQYF. Using reference TRBV7-2 and TRBJ2-5 for the parts outside the CDR3, the full variable domain is GAGVSQSPSNKVTEKGKDVELRCDPISGHTALYWYRQSLGQGLEFLIYFQGNSAPDKSGLPSDRFSAERTGGSVSTLTIQRTQQEDSAVYLCASSLVGARGETQYFGPGTRLLVL.